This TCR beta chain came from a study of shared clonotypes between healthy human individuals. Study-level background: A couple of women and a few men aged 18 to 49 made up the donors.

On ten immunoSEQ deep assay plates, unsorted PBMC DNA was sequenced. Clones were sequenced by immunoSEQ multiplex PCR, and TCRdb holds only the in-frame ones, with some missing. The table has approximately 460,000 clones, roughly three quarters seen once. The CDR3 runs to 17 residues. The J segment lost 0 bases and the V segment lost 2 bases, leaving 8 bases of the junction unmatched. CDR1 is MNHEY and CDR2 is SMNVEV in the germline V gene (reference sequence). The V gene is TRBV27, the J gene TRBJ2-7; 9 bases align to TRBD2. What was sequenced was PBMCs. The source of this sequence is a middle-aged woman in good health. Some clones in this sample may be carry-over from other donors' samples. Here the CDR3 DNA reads TGTGCCAGCAGTTTACGCGGCGGGAGGGGACACTCCTACGAGCAGTACTTC. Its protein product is CASSLRGGRGHSYEQYF.